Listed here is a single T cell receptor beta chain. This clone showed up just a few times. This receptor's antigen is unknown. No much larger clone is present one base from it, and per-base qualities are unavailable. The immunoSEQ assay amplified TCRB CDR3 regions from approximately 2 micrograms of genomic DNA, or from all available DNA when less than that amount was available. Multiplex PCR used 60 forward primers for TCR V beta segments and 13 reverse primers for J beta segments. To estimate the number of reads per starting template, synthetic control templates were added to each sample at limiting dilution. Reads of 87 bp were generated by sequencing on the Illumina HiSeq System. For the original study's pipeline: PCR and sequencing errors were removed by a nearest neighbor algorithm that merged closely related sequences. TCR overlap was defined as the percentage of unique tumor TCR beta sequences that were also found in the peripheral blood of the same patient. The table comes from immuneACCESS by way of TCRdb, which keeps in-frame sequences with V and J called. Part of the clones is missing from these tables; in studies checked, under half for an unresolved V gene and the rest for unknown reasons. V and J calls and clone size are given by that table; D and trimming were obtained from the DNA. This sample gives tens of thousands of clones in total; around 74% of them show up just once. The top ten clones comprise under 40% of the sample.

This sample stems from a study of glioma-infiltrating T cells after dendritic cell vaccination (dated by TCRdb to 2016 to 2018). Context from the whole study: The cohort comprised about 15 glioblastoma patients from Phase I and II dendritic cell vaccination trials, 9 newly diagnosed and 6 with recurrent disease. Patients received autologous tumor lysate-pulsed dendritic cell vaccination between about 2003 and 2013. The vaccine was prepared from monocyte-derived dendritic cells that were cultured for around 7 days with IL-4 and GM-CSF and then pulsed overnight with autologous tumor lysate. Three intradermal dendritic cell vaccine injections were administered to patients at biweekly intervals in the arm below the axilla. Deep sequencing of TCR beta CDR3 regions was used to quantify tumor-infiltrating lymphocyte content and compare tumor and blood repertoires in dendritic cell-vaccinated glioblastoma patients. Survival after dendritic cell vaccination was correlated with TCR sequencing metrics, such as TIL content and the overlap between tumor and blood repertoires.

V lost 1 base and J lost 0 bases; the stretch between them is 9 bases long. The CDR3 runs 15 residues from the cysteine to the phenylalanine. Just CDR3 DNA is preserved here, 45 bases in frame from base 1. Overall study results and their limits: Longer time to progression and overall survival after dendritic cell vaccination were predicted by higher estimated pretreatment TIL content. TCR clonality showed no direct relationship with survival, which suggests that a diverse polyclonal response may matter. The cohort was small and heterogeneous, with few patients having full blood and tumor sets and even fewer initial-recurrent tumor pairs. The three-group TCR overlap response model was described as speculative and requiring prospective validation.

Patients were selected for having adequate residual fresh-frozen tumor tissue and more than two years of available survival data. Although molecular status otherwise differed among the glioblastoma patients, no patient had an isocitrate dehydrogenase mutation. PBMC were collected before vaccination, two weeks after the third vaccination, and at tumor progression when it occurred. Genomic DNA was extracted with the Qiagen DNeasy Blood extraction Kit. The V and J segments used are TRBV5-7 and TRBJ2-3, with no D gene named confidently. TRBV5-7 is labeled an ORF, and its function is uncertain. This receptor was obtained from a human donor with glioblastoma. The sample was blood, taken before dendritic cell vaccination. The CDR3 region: CASSLCQKSTDTQYF. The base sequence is TGTGCCAGCAGCTTGTGTCAGAAGAGCACAGATACGCAGTATTTT.